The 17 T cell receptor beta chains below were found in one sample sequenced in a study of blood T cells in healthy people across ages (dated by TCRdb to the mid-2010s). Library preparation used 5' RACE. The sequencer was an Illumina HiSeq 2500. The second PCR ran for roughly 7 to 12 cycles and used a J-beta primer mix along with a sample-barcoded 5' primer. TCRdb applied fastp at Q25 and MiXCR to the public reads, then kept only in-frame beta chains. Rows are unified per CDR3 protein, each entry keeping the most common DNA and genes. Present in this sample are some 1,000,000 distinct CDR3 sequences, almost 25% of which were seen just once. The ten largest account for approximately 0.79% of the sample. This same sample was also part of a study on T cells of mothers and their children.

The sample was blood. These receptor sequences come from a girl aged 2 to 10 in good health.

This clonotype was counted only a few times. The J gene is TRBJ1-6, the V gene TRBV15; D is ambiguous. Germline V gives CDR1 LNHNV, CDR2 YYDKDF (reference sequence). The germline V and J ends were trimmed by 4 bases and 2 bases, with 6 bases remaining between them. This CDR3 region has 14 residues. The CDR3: CATSNGTYNSPLHF. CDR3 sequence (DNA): TGTGCCACCAGCAATGGGACCTATAATTCACCCCTCCACTTT.

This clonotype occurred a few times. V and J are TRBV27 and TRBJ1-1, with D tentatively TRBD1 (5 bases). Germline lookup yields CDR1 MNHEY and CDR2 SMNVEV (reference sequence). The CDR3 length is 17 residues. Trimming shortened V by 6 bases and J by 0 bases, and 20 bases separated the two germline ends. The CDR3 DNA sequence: TGTGCCAGCAGAACCCGGGGGACCGTTCCTATGAACACTGAAGCTTTCTTT. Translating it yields CASRTRGTVPMNTEAFF.

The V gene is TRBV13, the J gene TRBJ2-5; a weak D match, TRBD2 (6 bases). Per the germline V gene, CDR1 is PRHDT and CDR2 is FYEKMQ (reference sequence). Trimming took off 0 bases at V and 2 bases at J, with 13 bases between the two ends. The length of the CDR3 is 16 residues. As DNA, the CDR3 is TGTGCCAGCAGCTTAGGCCTGTCTAGCGATCAAGAGACCCAGTACTTC. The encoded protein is CASSLGLSSDQETQYF. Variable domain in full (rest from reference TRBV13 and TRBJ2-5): AAGVIQSPRHLIKEKRETATLKCYPIPRHDTVYWYQQGPGQDPQFLISFYEKMQSDKGSIPDRFSAQQFSDYHSELNMSSLELGDSALYFCASSLGLSSDQETQYFGPGTRLLVL.

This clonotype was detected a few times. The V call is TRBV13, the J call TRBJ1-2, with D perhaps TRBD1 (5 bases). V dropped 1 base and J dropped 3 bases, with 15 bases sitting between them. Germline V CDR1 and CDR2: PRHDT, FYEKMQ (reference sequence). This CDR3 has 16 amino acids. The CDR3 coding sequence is TGTGCCAGCAGCTTAGCCGGGACTGTGAATTACTATGGCTACACCTTC. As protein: CASSLAGTVNYYGYTF.

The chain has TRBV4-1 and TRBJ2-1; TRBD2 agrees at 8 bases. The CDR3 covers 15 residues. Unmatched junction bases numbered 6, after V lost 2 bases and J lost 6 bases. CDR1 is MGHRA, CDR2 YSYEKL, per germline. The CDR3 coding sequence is TGCGCCAGCAGCCAACCCAGCGGGAGTGGCAATGAGCAGTTCTTC. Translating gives CASSQPSGSGNEQFF.

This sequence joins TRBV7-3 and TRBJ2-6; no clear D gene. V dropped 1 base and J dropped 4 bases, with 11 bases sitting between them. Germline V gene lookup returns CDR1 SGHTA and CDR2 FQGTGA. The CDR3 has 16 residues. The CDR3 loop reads CASSLSGFSGANVLTF. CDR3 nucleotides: TGTGCCAGCAGCTTAAGTGGGTTTTCCGGGGCCAACGTCCTGACTTTC.

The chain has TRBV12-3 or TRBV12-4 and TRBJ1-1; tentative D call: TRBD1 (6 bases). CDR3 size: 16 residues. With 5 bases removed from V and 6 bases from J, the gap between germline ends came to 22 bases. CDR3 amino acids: CASSLHRESDRAEAFF. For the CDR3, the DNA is TGTGCCAGCAGTCTACACAGGGAAAGCGATCGGGCTGAAGCTTTCTTT.

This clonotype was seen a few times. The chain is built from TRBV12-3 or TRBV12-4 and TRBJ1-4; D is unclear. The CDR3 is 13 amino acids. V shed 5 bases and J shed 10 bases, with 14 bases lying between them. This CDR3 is CASSAQEPGKLFF. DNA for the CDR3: TGTGCCAGCAGTGCTCAGGAGCCGGGAAAACTGTTTTTT.

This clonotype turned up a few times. The CDR3 loop reads CASSPRDIGYEQYF. Written as DNA, the CDR3 is TGTGCCAGCAGCCCCAGGGACATCGGCTACGAGCAGTACTTC. The chain recombines TRBV7-9 with TRBJ2-7, with D perhaps TRBD1 (6 bases). The CDR3 contains 14 residues. V was cut by 5 bases and J by 3 bases, with 14 bases left in between. Per germline, CDR1 SEHNR and CDR2 FQNEAQ (reference sequence).

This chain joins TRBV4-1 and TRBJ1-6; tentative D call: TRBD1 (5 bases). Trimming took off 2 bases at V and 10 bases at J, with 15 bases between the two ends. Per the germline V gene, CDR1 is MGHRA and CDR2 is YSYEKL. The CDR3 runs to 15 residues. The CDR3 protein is CASSQREGLLSPLHF. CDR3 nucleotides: TGCGCCAGCAGCCAACGGGAGGGGTTACTCTCACCCCTCCACTTT.

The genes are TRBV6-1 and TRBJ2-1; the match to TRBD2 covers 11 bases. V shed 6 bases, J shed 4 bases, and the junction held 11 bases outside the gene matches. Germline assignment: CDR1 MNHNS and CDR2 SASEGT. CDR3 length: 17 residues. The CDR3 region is CASSRGGGLAEYNEQFF. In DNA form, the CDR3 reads TGTGCCAGCAGCAGAGGTGGGGGACTAGCGGAATACAATGAGCAGTTCTTC.

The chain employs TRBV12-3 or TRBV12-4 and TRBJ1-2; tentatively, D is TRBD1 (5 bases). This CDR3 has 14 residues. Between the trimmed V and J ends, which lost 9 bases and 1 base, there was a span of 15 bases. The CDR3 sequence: CASSEGLRNYGYTF. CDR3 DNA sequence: TGTGCCAGTTCTGAGGGGCTCCGTAACTATGGCTACACCTTC.

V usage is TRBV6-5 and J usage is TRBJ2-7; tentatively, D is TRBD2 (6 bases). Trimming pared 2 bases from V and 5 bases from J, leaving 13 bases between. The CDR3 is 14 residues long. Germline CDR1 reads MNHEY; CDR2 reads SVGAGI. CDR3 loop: CASSYTWGVDEQYF. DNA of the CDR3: TGTGCCAGCAGTTACACGTGGGGGGTGGACGAGCAGTACTTC.

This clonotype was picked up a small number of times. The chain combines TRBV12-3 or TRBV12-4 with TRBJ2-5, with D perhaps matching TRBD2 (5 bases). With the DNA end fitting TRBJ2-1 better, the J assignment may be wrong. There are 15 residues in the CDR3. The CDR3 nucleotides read TGTGCCAGCAGTTTCGCCCAGAGGGCCTGCAATGAGCAGTTCTTC. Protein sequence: CASSFAQRACNEQFF.

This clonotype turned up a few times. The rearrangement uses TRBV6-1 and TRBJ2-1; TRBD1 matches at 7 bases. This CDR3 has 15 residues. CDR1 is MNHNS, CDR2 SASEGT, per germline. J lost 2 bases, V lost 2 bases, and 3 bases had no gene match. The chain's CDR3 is CASSEWQGAYNEQFF. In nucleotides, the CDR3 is TGTGCCAGCAGTGAATGGCAGGGGGCCTACAATGAGCAGTTCTTC.

CDR3 in amino acids: CATSDLGSETQYF. CDR3 DNA: TGTGCCACCAGTGATTTGGGGTCAGAGACCCAGTACTTC. The rearrangement links TRBV24-1 to TRBJ2-7; D remains unclear. The end of the DNA fits TRBJ2-5 better, so the J call may be wrong. The CDR3 is 13 amino acids. Germline-derived CDR1 and CDR2 are KGHDR and SFDVKD.

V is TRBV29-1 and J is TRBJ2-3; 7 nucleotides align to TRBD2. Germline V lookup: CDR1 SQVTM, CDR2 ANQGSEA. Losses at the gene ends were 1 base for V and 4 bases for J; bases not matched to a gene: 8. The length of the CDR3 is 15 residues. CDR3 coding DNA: TGCAGCGTTGAAGGGGGGAGGGTTTTGGCAGATACGCAGTATTTT. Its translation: CSVEGGRVLADTQYF.